Following are 3 T cell receptor beta chains from one sample sequenced in a study of monozygotic twins with inflammatory bowel disease. No DNA is given; TCRdb re-called the 5' RACE reads and lists each CDR3 protein once. The listing contains approximately 100,000 distinct CDR3 sequences. Sequencing was done on a sample of blood. These receptors originate from a human donor with ulcerative colitis or Crohn's disease, or a healthy co-twin of an affected twin (not recorded which).

The chain links TRBV12-3 or TRBV12-4 to TRBJ2-7; as DNA is missing, the TRBD1 call by TCRdb cannot be tested. The CDR3 consists of 13 residues. CDR3 protein: CASSPGQLYEQYF.

V gene TRBV30 combines with J gene TRBJ2-4. The germline CDR1 and CDR2 sequences are GTSNPN and SVGIG (reference sequence). The length of the CDR3 is 15 residues. CDR3 sequence: CAWTASVLAKNIQYF.

The V and J genes are TRBV20-1 and TRBJ2-2; there is no DNA to check the TCRdb D call of TRBD1. This CDR3 comprises 13 residues. CDR1 is DFQATT, CDR2 SNEGSKA, per germline (reference sequence). The CDR3 loop is CSAPQGLAGELFF.